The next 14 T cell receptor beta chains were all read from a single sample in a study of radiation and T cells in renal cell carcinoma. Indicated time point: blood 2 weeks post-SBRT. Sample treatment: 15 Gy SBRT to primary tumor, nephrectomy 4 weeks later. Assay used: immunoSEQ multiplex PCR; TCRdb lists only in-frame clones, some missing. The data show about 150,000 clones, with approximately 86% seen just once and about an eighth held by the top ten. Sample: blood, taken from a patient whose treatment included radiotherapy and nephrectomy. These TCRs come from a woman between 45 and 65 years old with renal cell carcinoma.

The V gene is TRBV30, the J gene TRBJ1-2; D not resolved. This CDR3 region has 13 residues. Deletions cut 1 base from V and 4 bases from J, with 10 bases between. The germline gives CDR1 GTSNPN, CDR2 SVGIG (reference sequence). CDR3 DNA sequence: TGTGCCTGGAGTGGTGGCGACTCCTATGGCTACACCTTC. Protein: CAWSGGDSYGYTF.

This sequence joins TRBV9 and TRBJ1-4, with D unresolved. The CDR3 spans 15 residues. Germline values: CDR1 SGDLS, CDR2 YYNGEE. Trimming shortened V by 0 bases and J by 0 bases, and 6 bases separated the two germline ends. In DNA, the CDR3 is TGTGCCAGCAGCGTAGGAGGTTCAACTAATGAAAAACTGTTTTTT. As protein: CASSVGGSTNEKLFF.

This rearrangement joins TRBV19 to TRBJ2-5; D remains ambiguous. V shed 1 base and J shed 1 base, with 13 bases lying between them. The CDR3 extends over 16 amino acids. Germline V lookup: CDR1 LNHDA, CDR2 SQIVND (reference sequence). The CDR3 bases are TGTGCCAGTAGTATAGCATTAGGGTTGGGCCAAGAGACCCAGTACTTC. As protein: CASSIALGLGQETQYF.

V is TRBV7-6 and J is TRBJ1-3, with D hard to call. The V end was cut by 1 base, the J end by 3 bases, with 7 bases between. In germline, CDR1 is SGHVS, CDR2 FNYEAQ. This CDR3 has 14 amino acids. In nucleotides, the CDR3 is TGTGCCAGCAGCTTAGGCGAGCTTGGAAACACCATATATTTT. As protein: CASSLGELGNTIYF.

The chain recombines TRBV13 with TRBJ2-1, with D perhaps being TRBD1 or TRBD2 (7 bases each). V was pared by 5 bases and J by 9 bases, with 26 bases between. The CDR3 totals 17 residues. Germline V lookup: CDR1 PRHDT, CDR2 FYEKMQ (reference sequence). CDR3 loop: CASSPIPGEGAPGEQFF. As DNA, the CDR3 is TGTGCCAGCAGCCCAATCCCTGGGGAGGGGGCCCCAGGTGAGCAGTTCTTC.

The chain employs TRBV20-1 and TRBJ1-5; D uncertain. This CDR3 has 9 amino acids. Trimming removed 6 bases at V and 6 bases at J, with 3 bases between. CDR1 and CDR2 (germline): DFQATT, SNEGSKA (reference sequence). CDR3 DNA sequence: TGCAGTGCGGGTCAGCCCCAGCATTTT. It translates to CSAGQPQHF.

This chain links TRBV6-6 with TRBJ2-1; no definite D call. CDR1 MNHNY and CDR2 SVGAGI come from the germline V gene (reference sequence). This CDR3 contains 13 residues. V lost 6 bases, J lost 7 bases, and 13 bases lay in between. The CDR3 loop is CASRGPGGNEQFF. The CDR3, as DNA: TGTGCCAGCAGAGGACCCGGTGGGAATGAGCAGTTCTTC.

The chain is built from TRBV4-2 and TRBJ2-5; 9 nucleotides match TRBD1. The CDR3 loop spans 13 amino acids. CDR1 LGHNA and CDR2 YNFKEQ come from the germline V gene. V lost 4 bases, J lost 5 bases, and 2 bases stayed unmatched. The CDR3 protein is CASSRQGGETQYF. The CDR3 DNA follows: TGTGCCAGCAGCCGACAGGGGGGGGAGACCCAGTACTTC.

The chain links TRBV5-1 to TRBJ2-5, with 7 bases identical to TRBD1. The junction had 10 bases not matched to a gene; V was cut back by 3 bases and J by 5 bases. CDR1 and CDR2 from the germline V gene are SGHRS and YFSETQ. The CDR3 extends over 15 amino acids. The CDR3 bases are TGCGCCAGCAGCTCGGGACAGTCCTTACGGGAGACCCAGTACTTC. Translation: CASSSGQSLRETQYF.

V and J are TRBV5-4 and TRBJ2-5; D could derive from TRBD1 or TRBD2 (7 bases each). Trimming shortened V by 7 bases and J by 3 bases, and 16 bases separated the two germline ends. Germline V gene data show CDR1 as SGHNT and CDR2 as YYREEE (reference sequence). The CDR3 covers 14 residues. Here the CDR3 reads CASAPGGAKETQYF. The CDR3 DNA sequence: TGTGCCAGCGCCCCAGGGGGGGCCAAAGAGACCCAGTACTTC.

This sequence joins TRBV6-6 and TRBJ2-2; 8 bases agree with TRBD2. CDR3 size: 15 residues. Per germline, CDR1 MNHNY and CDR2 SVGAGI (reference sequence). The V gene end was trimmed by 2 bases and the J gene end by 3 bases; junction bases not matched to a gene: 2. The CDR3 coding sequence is TGTGCCAGCAGTTACGGAGCGGGGGACACCGGGGAGCTGTTTTTT. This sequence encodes CASSYGAGDTGELFF.

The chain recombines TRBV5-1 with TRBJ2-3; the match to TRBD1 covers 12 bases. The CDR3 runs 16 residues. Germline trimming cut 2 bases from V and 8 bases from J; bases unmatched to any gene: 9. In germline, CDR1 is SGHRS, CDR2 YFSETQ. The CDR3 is CASSFNPGTGGGTQYF. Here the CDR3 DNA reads TGCGCCAGCAGCTTTAATCCCGGGACAGGGGGCGGTACGCAGTATTTT.

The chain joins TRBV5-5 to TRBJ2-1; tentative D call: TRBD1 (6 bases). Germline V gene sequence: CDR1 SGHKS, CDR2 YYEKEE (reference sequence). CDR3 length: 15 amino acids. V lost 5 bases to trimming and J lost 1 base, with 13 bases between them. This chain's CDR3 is CASRKTGESYNEQFF. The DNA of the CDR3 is TGTGCCAGCAGAAAGACAGGAGAATCCTACAATGAGCAGTTCTTC.

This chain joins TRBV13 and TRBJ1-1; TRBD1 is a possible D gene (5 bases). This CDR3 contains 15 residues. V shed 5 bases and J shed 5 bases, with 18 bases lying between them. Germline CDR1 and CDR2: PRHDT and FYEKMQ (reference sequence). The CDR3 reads CASSLLRGGGTEAFF. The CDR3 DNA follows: TGTGCCAGCAGCCTCCTCCGGGGGGGTGGAACTGAAGCTTTCTTT. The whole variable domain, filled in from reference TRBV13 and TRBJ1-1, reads AAGVIQSPRHLIKEKRETATLKCYPIPRHDTVYWYQQGPGQDPQFLISFYEKMQSDKGSIPDRFSAQQFSDYHSELNMSSLELGDSALYFCASSLLRGGGTEAFFGQGTRLTVV.